The 24 T cell receptor beta chains given below trace back to one sample, sequenced in a study of memory CD4+ T cells and cytomegalovirus serostatus (dated by TCRdb to the late 2010s). Single viable CD3+CD4+CD8-CD45RO+ cells were sorted as memory CD4+ T cells on a FACSAria II. The receptor library was made with the immunoSEQ multiplex PCR assay. TCRdb provides this immuneACCESS table in a form limited to in-frame rearrangements. Some clones are lacking; in checked studies, under half of them reflect an unresolved V gene, and why the rest are absent is not known. The sample yields 85,000 to 100,000 clones; about four fifths were counted once. Clones ranked in the top ten supply 3.6% of the sample. The specimen sequenced was memory CD4+ T cells from blood. Receptors were obtained from an adult in good health and CMV-seropositive.

This clone came up a few times. The chain links TRBV10-1 to TRBJ1-2, with TRBD1 matching 7 bases. V was pared by 0 bases and J by 6 bases, with 10 bases of the junction left unmatched. CDR1 WNHNN and CDR2 SYGVQD come from the germline V gene (reference sequence). The CDR3 has 16 amino acids. DNA for the CDR3: TGCGCCAGCAGTGAGTCGATTTCGACAGGGTTTCATGGCTACACCTTC. This translates into CASSESISTGFHGYTF.

The J gene is TRBJ1-5, the V gene TRBV2; 7 positions match TRBD1. The CDR3 has 16 amino acids. Germline V gene data show CDR1 as SNHLY and CDR2 as FYNNEI. V gave up 8 bases and J gave up 3 bases; unmatched junction bases: 13. In DNA, the CDR3 is TGTGCCAGCCGGGACCCGCGACAGGGCCTCAATCAGCCCCAGCATTTT. It is translated as CASRDPRQGLNQPQHF. The full variable domain, completed using reference TRBV2 and TRBJ1-5, is EPEVTQTPSHQVTQMGQEVILRCVPISNHLYFYWYRQILGQKVEFLVSFYNNEISEKSEIFDDQFSVERPDGSNFTLKIRSTKLEDSAMYFCASRDPRQGLNQPQHFGDGTRLSIL.

The V and J genes are TRBV28 and TRBJ2-2; 9 bases are a match to TRBD2. The junction had 8 bases not matched to a gene; V was cut back by 5 bases and J by 7 bases. Germline CDR1 is MDHEN and CDR2 is SYDVKM. The length of the CDR3 is 15 residues. The CDR3 reads CASSLPGLAVGELFF. The CDR3 nucleotides read TGTGCCAGCAGTCTCCCGGGACTAGCAGTCGGGGAGCTGTTTTTT.

V is TRBV6-8 and J is TRBJ2-7; D not certain. This CDR3 is 9 amino acids long. Trimming shortened V by 2 bases and J by 7 bases, and 0 bases separated the two germline ends. Germline values: CDR1 MNHGY, CDR2 SAAAGT. The CDR3 region has the DNA TGTGCCAGCAGTTACGAGCAGTACTTC. As protein: CASSYEQYF.

The gene calls are TRBV9 and TRBJ1-3; no reliable D call. Per germline, CDR1 SGDLS and CDR2 YYNGEE. The CDR3 is made up of 17 amino acids. V was pared by 4 bases and J by 0 bases, with 17 bases between. For the CDR3, the DNA is TGTGCCAGCAGCCCCGCGGCCGGCGGAGGCTCTGGAAACACCATATATTTT. It is translated as CASSPAAGGGSGNTIYF.

The rearrangement joins TRBV5-1 to TRBJ1-6, with D unclear. The V gene lost 1 base and the J gene lost 13 bases, with 9 bases spanning the gap. CDR1 is SGHRS, CDR2 YFSETQ, per germline. The CDR3 runs to 12 residues. The CDR3 spells CASSLFRSPLHF. CDR3 in DNA: TGCGCCAGCAGCTTGTTCCGGTCGCCCCTCCACTTT.

The J gene is TRBJ2-3, the V gene TRBV2; D uncertain. Germline V lookup: CDR1 SNHLY, CDR2 FYNNEI. The V end lost 6 bases, the J end lost 6 bases, and 10 bases lay between the germline ends. The CDR3 is 12 residues long. The CDR3 bases are TGTGCCAGCAGAATAGTTTCGGATACGCAGTATTTT. Amino acids: CASRIVSDTQYF.

The chain carries TRBV21-1 and TRBJ1-2. TRBV21-1 has pseudogene status. The CDR3 has 16 residues. CDR3 sequence: CASSKGGRGGHYGYTF. CDR3 in DNA: TGTGCCAGCAGCAAAGGAGGGAGGGGCGGACATTATGGCTACACCTTC.

The chain combines TRBV30 with TRBJ2-6; possibly TRBD2 for D (5 bases). The ends were cut back, 3 bases at V and 4 bases at J, with 19 bases in the middle. Germline V gene data show CDR1 as GTSNPN and CDR2 as SVGIG (reference sequence). The CDR3 has 17 residues. Written as DNA, the CDR3 is TGTGCCTGGAGAAGAGGACGGACTCAGCCCGGGGCCAACGTCCTGACTTTC. Translating it yields CAWRRGRTQPGANVLTF.

This clone has just a few counts. The rearrangement joins TRBV5-1 to TRBJ2-5, with 10 nucleotides matching TRBD2. Germline V gene sequence: CDR1 SGHRS, CDR2 YFSETQ. The CDR3 is made up of 15 amino acids. Unmatched junction bases numbered 11, after V lost 7 bases and J lost 5 bases. The CDR3 here is CASRPRTSGPETQYF. Here the CDR3 DNA reads TGCGCCAGCCGCCCCCGGACTAGCGGCCCGGAGACCCAGTACTTC.

This chain connects TRBV28 to TRBJ1-5, with D possibly matching TRBD1 (5 bases). The CDR3 totals 16 residues. Trimming shortened V by 7 bases and J by 0 bases, and 16 bases separated the two germline ends. Germline V gene sequence: CDR1 MDHEN, CDR2 SYDVKM. Written as DNA, the CDR3 is TGTGCCAGCACCATACCCCAGGGATATAGCAATCAGCCCCAGCATTTT. Amino acid sequence: CASTIPQGYSNQPQHF.

The J gene is TRBJ2-2, the V gene TRBV7-6, with D perhaps TRBD2 (5 bases). Trimming cost V 3 bases and J 6 bases, with 14 bases left between them. The CDR3 is made up of 15 amino acids. Germline CDR1 is SGHVS and CDR2 is FNYEAQ. The CDR3 is CASSFIASGSGELFF. In DNA, the CDR3 is TGTGCCAGCAGCTTCATAGCTTCGGGGTCCGGGGAGCTGTTTTTT.

The V gene is TRBV28, the J gene TRBJ1-2; no definite D call. The germline V and J ends were trimmed by 6 bases and 5 bases, with 22 bases remaining between them. Germline V gene sequence: CDR1 MDHEN, CDR2 SYDVKM. CDR3 size: 16 residues. The CDR3 spells CASSPPDGLSSYGYTF. CDR3 sequence (DNA): TGTGCCAGCAGCCCTCCCGACGGACTATCCTCATATGGCTACACCTTC.

The chain uses TRBV28 and TRBJ2-1, with TRBD2 matching over 11 bases. Germline V gene data show CDR1 as MDHEN and CDR2 as SYDVKM. The V and J ends lost 6 bases and 7 bases, in that order; junction bases with no gene match: 14. The CDR3 length is 17 residues. The CDR3 protein is CASRPAGETSGRNEQFF. DNA for the CDR3: TGTGCCAGCAGGCCCGCGGGGGAAACTAGCGGGAGAAATGAGCAGTTCTTC.

V is TRBV5-1 and J is TRBJ2-2; 7 bases fit TRBD2. J gave up 7 bases and V 1 base, and 7 bases lay outside the gene matches. The germline V gene encodes CDR1 SGHRS and CDR2 YFSETQ. The CDR3 is 15 residues long. CDR3 loop: CASSLSGGRGGELFF. DNA of the CDR3: TGCGCCAGCAGCTTGTCGGGCGGGAGAGGCGGGGAGCTGTTTTTT.

This chain connects TRBV11-3 to TRBJ2-3; D possibly corresponds to TRBD2 (5 bases). This CDR3 has 14 residues. The V end lost 5 bases, the J end lost 3 bases, and 12 bases lay between the germline ends. Germline loops: CDR1 SGHNT, CDR2 YENEEA. This CDR3 is CASSLRTPTDTQYF. For the CDR3, the DNA is TGTGCCAGCAGCCTACGGACTCCTACAGATACGCAGTATTTT.

CDR3 loop: CASSQDRAGLYQETQYF. CDR3 sequence (DNA): TGCGCCAGCAGCCAAGATAGGGCGGGCCTGTACCAAGAGACCCAGTACTTC. This chain uses TRBV4-1 with TRBJ2-5, with TRBD2 as a possible D gene (5 bases). Germline V gives CDR1 MGHRA, CDR2 YSYEKL. The ends were cut back, 0 bases at V and 0 bases at J, with 14 bases in the middle. CDR3 length: 17 residues.

This chain uses TRBV7-2 with TRBJ2-2; no clear D. The germline V gene encodes CDR1 SGHTA and CDR2 FQGNSA. V lost 1 base to trimming and J lost 1 base, with 4 bases between them. The CDR3 has 14 residues. The CDR3: CASSLDGNTGELFF. The CDR3 DNA sequence: TGTGCCAGCAGCTTAGACGGGAACACCGGGGAGCTGTTTTTT.

The table lists this clone with a count of one. The gene calls are TRBV18 and TRBJ2-1; 8 bases fit TRBD2. This CDR3 has 16 residues. Germline assignment: CDR1 KGHSH and CDR2 LQKENI. Trimming removed 5 bases from V and 5 bases from J; junction bases left unmatched: 11. The CDR3 DNA is TGTGCCAGCTCAATGCCCCAACTAGCGGCGAACAATGAGCAGTTCTTC. Protein product: CASSMPQLAANNEQFF.

CDR3 amino acids: CASSLVQAIETQYF. For the CDR3, the DNA is TGTGCCAGCAGCTTGGTTCAGGCCATAGAGACCCAGTACTTC. This chain joins TRBV5-4 and TRBJ2-5; D not resolved. Trimming stripped 0 bases from V and 4 bases from J, with 10 bases between. Germline CDR1 SGHNT, CDR2 YYREEE (reference sequence). CDR3 length equals 14 residues.

This chain connects TRBV5-1 to TRBJ1-1, with D unclear. The ends were cut back, 3 bases at V and 2 bases at J, with 11 bases in the middle. This CDR3 contains 14 residues. Looked up from germline, CDR1 is SGHRS and CDR2 is YFSETQ. CDR3 in DNA: TGCGCCAGCAGCTCTCTGGGTAGCAACACTGAAGCTTTCTTT. Translating gives CASSSLGSNTEAFF.

V and J are TRBV19 and TRBJ2-7; unclear D gene. Trimming took 4 bases from V and 2 from J, leaving 6 bases between them. Germline lookup yields CDR1 LNHDA and CDR2 SQIVND (reference sequence). CDR3 length equals 12 residues. The CDR3 coding sequence is TGTGCCAGTAGTACCGGCCCCTACGAGCAGTACTTC. It is translated as CASSTGPYEQYF.

The V call is TRBV29-1, the J call TRBJ1-1, with 7 bases fitting TRBD1. The trim removed 1 base at V and 4 bases at J, leaving 6 bases unmatched. The CDR3 is made up of 14 amino acids. Per the germline V gene, CDR1 is SQVTM and CDR2 is ANQGSEA. The CDR3 bases are TGCAGCGTTGAAGGGGAACAGGGGTTCACTGAAGCTTTCTTT. Translated: CSVEGEQGFTEAFF.

The rearrangement joins TRBV7-2 to TRBJ2-4; D is ambiguous. V was trimmed by 5 bases and J by 9 bases, leaving 8 bases between them. Germline V gene data show CDR1 as SGHTA and CDR2 as FQGNSA. CDR3 length equals 11 residues. The DNA for the CDR3 is TGTGCCAGCAGCCCCCGCGGCATTCAGTACTTC. This codes for CASSPRGIQYF.